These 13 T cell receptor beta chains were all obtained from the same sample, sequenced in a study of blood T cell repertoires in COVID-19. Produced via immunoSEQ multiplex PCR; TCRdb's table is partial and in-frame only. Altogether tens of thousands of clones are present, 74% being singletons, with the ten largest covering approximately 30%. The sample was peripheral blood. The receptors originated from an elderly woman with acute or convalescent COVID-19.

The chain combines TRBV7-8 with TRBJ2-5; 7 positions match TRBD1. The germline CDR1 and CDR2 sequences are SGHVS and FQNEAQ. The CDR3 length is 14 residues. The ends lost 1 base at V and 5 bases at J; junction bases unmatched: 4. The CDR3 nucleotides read TGTGCCAGCAGCTTAGGGACAGGCATGGAGACCCAGTACTTC. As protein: CASSLGTGMETQYF.

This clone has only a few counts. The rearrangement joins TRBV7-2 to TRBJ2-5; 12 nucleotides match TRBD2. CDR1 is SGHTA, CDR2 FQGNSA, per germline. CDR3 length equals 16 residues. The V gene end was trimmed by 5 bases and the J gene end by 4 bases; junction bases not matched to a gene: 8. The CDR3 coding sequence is TGTGCCAGCAGCGTGAGACTAGCGGGAGCGGGAGAGACCCAGTACTTC. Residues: CASSVRLAGAGETQYF.

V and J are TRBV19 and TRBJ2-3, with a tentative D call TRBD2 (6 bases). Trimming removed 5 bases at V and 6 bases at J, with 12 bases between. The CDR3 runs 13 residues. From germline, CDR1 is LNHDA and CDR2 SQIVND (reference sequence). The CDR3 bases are TGTGCCAGTAGTCTGGGACTCGGGGATACGCAGTATTTT. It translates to CASSLGLGDTQYF.

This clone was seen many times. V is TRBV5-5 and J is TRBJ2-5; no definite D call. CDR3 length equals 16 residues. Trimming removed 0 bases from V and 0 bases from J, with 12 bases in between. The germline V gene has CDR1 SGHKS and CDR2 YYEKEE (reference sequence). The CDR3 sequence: CASSLEFFTDQETQYF. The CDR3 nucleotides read TGTGCCAGCAGCTTGGAGTTTTTTACGGACCAAGAGACCCAGTACTTC. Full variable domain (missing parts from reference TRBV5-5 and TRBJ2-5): DAGVTQSPTHLIKTRGQQVTLRCSPISGHKSVSWYQQVLGQGPQFIFQYYEKEERGRGNFPDRFSARQFPNYSSELNVNALLLGDSALYLCASSLEFFTDQETQYFGPGTRLLVL.

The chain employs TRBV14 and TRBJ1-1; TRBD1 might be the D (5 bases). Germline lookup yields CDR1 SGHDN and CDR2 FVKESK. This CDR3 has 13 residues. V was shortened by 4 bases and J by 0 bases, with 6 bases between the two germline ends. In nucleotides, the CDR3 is TGTGCCAGCAGCCTGGGGCTGAACACTGAAGCTTTCTTT. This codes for CASSLGLNTEAFF.

Here the CDR3 DNA reads TGTGCCAGCAGCCTGCGACAGGGGGCGACCCAGTACTTC. Its translation: CASSLRQGATQYF. The chain recombines TRBV12-3 or TRBV12-4 with TRBJ2-5, with TRBD1 identical over 10 bases. The CDR3 is 13 residues long. Trimming cost V 6 bases and J 7 bases; bases outside gene matches: 5.

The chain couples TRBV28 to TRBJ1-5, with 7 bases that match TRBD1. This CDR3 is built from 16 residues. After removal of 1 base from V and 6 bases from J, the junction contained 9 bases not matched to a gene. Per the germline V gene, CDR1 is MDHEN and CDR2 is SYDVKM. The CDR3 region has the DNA TGTGCCAGCAGTTTATCCTACTGGACAGGTCCTCAGCCCCAGCATTTT. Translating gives CASSLSYWTGPQPQHF.

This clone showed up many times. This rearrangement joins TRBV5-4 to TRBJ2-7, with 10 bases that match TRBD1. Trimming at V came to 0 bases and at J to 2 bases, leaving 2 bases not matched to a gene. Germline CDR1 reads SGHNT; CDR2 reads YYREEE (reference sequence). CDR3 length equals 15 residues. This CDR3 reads CASSLGTGGTYEQYF. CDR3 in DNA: TGTGCCAGCAGCTTGGGGACAGGGGGGACCTACGAGCAGTACTTC.

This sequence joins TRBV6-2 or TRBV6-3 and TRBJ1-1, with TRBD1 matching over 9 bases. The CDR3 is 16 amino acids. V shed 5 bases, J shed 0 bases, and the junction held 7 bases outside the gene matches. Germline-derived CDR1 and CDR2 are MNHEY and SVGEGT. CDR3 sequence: CASSQTGGGMNTEAFF. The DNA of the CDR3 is TGTGCCAGCAGTCAAACAGGGGGCGGCATGAACACTGAAGCTTTCTTT.

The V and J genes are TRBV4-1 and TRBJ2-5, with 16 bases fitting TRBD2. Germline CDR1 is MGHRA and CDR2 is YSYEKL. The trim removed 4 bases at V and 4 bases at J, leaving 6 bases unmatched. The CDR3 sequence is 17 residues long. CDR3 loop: CASSPGLAGGRGETQYF. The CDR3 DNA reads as TGCGCCAGCAGCCCGGGACTAGCGGGAGGGCGGGGAGAGACCCAGTACTTC.

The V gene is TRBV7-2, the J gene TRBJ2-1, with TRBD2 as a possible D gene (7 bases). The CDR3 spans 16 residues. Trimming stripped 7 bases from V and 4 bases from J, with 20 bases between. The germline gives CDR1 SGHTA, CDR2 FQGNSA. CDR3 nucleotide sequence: TGTGCCAGCACTCCAAGGAGGGGGAGGGGATACAATGAGCAGTTCTTC. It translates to CASTPRRGRGYNEQFF.

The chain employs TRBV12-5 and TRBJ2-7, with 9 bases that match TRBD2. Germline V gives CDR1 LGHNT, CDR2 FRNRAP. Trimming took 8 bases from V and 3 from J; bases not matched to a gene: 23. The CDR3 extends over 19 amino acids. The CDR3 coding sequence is TGTGCTAGTCGGGGGACGAGGGATAGCGGGAGTCTTCCCTACTACGAGCAGTACTTC. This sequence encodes CASRGTRDSGSLPYYEQYF.

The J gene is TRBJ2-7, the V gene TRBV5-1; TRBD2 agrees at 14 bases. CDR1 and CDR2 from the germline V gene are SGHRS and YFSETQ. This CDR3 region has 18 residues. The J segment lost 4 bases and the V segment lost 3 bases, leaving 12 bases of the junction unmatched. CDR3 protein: CASSSGLAGGPANYEQYF. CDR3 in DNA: TGCGCCAGCAGCTCCGGACTAGCGGGAGGTCCCGCGAATTACGAGCAGTACTTC.